This T cell receptor (gamma chain) appears in the sequencing data of a study of γδ T cells in repeated Plasmodium falciparum infection. Study-level findings and limits: Malian children's Vdelta2-negative repertoires appeared more expanded and less diverse than Australians'.

TCRdb repeated clone calling on the multiplex PCR reads with CATT. The table includes roughly 15,000 gamma-chain clones, 1.5% to 2% detected once. Germline V gene lookup returns CDR1 VENAVY and CDR2 YDSYNSRV. The CDR3 extends over 11 amino acids. Bulk repertoires came from Vgamma9/Vdelta2+ or Vdelta2-negative gammadelta T cells flow-sorted from PBMC. Note on this clone: Its antigen is undetermined. TCRdb's entry gives the protein of a much larger clone, which mismatches this DNA's translation at residue 3, likely from a read error; the protein reported here is translated from the DNA.

Source material: gamma-delta T cells from blood. The V call is TRGV8, the J call TRGJ1 or TRGJ2. Because TCRdb records no J gene, it was assigned here through a match of the DNA to germline. The source is a pool of human donors (malaria-infected and uninfected, not separated). The DNA for the CDR3 is TGTGCCGCCTGGGATAAGAATAAGAAACTCTTT. This sequence encodes CAAWDKNKKLF.